The sequence of this TCR beta chain was determined in a study of T cells expressing NK-cell markers. About the research overall: HCMV serostatus: most of the eight sequenced donors positive, one negative.

Regarding the study as a whole: It was still unclear whether expanded NKG2C+ T cell clones were HCMV specific.

Turning to this clonotype: The antigen is not known.

Beta-chain TCR cDNA was generated via 5'RACE template switching with UMIs. After re-calling the 5' RACE reads, TCRdb lists one entry per CDR3 protein, DNA absent. The sample table includes 500,000 to 600,000 distinct CDR3 sequences. Germline CDR1 and CDR2: SEHNR and FQNEAQ (reference sequence). This CDR3 is 15 amino acids long. The sample comprised blood T cells: a sorted CD56 or NKG2C T cell subset, CD4+ or CD8+ T cells, or bulk PBMC T cells (not recorded which). The chain recombines TRBV7-9 with TRBJ2-5; TCRdb's D call of TRBD1 is untestable without DNA. This TCR derives from a man aged 18 to 30 in good health. CDR3: CASSTRDSDKETQYF.